This is a list of T cell receptor beta chains from one sample in a study of CD8 T cells in Susac syndrome. TCRdb re-called the immunoSEQ multiplex PCR reads with MiXCR, one entry per CDR3 protein. The table has some 110,000 distinct CDR3 sequences, around 92% seen once. Sequencing was done on a sample of CD4+ T cells from PBMCs. The origin of the receptors is a human donor with multiple sclerosis. Both conserved end residues are trimmed from each CDR3. Each record gives: V gene, J gene, CDR3 protein.

v_call: TRBV7-6; j_call: TRBJ2-5; cdr3_aa: ASSSLSAETQY
v_call: TRBV13; j_call: TRBJ1-2; cdr3_aa: ASSFSRVAYGYT
v_call: TRBV5-1; j_call: TRBJ2-1; cdr3_aa: ASNSPTLNEQF
v_call: TRBV6-5; j_call: TRBJ2-1; cdr3_aa: ASTHGARSYNEQF
v_call: TRBV20-1; j_call: TRBJ2-1; cdr3_aa: SAQRGTYNEQF
v_call: TRBV5-6; j_call: TRBJ2-2; cdr3_aa: ASSLDAGGKTGELF
v_call: TRBV9; j_call: TRBJ1-5; cdr3_aa: ASSPDEEGAGVDSNQPQH
v_call: TRBV28; j_call: TRBJ1-3; cdr3_aa: ASSVDLAGNTIY
v_call: TRBV3-1; j_call: TRBJ1-5; cdr3_aa: ASSQDLLGGGNQPQH
v_call: TRBV20-1; j_call: TRBJ1-5; cdr3_aa: SARVGQGLWQPQH
v_call: TRBV30; j_call: TRBJ1-5; cdr3_aa: AWTSGTGRGQPQH
v_call: TRBV12-3/TRBV12-4; j_call: TRBJ1-1; cdr3_aa: ASTRQESTEAF
v_call: TRBV2; j_call: TRBJ1-6; cdr3_aa: ASSVSNRDRGSPLH
v_call: TRBV20-1; j_call: TRBJ1-5; cdr3_aa: SAMGQGILFNQPQH
v_call: TRBV5-1; j_call: TRBJ2-2; cdr3_aa: ASSLLPSNTGELF
v_call: TRBV7-8; j_call: TRBJ1-2; cdr3_aa: ASSLRGQPYYGYT